This section outlines one T cell receptor (beta chain) sequence together with its context. As yet, its antigen is unknown. Germline lookup yields CDR1 MDHEN and CDR2 SYDVKM. Trimming left V 1 base short and J 8 bases short, with 15 bases between. CDR3 length: 15 amino acids. The sample belongs to a study of T-cell memory formation after mild COVID-19. Study-level information: Largely, TCR clusters stayed within a single donor. Overall study results and limits: Contracting CD4+ clones lay largely in CM and EM, with CD8+ ones residing in EMRA. Specificity for SARS-CoV-2 was not confirmed among the second-wave clones peaking on day 37.

TCR alpha and TCR beta cDNA libraries carrying sample barcodes and UMIs were produced by 5'RACE using constant-segment primers. One entry per CDR3 protein, called by TCRdb with MiXCR from the 5' RACE reads. The table records 280,000 or so distinct CDR3 sequences, 8.2% of them present only once. The source material was PBMCs or a T cell subset sorted from them (not recorded which). This clonotype was obtained from a man younger than 35 who had mild COVID-19 (a few samples of this study predate the infection). Cell type and time point are not known. The chain links TRBV28 to TRBJ2-1; D might be TRBD2 (5 bases). CDR3 nucleotides: TGTGCCAGCAGTTTATCGGACTTGCGGTACGATGAGCAGTTCTTC. As protein: CASSLSDLRYDEQFF.